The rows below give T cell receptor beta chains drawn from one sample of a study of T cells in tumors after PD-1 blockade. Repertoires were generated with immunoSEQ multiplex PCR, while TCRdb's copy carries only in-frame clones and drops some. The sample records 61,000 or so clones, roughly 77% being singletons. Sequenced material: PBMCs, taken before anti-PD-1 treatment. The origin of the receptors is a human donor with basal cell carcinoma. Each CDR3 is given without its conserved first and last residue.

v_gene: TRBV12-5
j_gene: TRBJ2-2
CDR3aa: ASGSTGGRRELF

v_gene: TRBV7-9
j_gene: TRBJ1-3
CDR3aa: ASSLGGLGNTIY

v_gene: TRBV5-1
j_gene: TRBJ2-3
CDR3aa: ASSFGGDSADTQY

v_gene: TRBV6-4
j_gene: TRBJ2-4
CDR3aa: ASSCRRGKNIQY

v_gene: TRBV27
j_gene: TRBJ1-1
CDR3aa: ASGPITGTGEDTEAF

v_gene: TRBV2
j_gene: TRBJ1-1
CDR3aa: ARQGNTEAF

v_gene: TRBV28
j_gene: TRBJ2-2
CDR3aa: ASRAGGTNTGELF

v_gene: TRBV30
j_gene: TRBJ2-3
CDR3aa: AWSVPFWGSSTDTQY

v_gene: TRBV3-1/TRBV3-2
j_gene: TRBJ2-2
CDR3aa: ASRPTGWTGELF

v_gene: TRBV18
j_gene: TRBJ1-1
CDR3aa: ASSTTGRAF

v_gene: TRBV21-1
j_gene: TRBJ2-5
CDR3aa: ASSKWRAAGTQY

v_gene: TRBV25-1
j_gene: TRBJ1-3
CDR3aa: ASSDPRGLSGNTIY

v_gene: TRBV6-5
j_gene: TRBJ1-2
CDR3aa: ASSYGTDTNYGYT

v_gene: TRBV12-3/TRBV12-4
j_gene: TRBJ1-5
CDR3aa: ASSFGNQPQH

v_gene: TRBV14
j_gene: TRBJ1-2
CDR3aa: ASSQDHYRVGGYT

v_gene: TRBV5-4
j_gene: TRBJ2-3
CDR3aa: ASSSSNEPGTQY

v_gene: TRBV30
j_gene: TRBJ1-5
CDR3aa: AWSVGQLYSNQPQH

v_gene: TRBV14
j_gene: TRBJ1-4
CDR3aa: ASSSQRTGGEKLF

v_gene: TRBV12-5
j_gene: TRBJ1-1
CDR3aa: ASGLDGGGMNTEAF

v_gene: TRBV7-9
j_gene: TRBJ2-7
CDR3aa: ASSGGGSYEQY

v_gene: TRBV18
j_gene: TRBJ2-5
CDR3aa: ASSEDRGHETQY

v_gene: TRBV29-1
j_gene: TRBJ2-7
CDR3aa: SVDRDRGEQY

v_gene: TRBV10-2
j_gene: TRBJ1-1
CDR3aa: ASSETGPNMNTEAF

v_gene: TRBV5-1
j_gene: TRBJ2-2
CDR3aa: ASSLEGQGRGELF

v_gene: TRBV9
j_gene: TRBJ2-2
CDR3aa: ASSVTGNTGELF

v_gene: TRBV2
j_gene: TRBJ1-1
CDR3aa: ASSLKTGWAEAF

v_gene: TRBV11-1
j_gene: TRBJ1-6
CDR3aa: ASSGYHNSPLH

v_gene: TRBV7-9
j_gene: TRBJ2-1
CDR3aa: ASSLAGGTPLGNEQF

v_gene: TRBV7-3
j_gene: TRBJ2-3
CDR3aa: ASSQSTDTQY

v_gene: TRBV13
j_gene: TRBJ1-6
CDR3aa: ASSLSGLSGSPLH

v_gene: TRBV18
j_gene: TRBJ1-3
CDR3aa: ASSPRWTGAPGNTIY

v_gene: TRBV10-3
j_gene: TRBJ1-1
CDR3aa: AISEGVGNTEAF